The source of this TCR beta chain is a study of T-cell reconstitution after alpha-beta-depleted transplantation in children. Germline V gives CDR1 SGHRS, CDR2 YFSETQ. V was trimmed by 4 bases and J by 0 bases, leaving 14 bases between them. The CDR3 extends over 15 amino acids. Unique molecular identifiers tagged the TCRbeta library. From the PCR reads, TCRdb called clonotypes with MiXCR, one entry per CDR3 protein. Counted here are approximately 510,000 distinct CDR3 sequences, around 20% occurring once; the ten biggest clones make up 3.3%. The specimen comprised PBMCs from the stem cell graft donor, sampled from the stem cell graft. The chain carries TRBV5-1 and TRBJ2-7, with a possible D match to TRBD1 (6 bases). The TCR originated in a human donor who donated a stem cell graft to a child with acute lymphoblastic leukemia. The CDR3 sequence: CASSEWTAHSYEQYF. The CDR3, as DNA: TGCGCCAGCAGCGAATGGACAGCTCACTCCTACGAGCAGTACTTC. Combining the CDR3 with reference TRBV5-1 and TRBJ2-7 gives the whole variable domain KAGVTQTPRYLIKTRGQQVTLSCSPISGHRSVSWYQQTPGQGLQFLFEYFSETQRNKGNFPGRFSGRQFSNSRSEMNVSTLELGDSALYLCASSEWTAHSYEQYFGPGTRLTVT.